What follows are 29 T cell receptor beta chains derived from one specimen sequenced in a study of shared clonotypes between healthy human individuals. The assay was immunoSEQ multiplex PCR, and TCRdb's table has in-frame clones only and misses some. The sample holds more than 450,000 clones, roughly 78% seen once. Sequenced input: PBMCs. Every receptor here comes from a woman aged 40 to 55 in good health. Some clones in this sample may be carry-over from other donors' samples.

This clone was counted a few times. This chain uses TRBV7-3 with TRBJ1-1; D is undetermined. Trimming left V 5 bases short and J 1 base short, with 8 bases between. The CDR3 is made up of 13 amino acids. Germline V lookup: CDR1 SGHTA, CDR2 FQGTGA. The chain's CDR3 is CASSDQKNTEAFF. CDR3 sequence (DNA): TGTGCCAGCAGCGACCAAAAGAACACTGAAGCTTTCTTT.

This clone was detected a few times. This chain uses TRBV5-6 with TRBJ2-1; 9 bases line up with TRBD1. Losses at the gene ends were 1 base for V and 6 bases for J; bases not matched to a gene: 8. The germline gives CDR1 SGHDT, CDR2 YYEEEE. The CDR3 is 16 amino acids. CDR3 bases: TGTGCCAGCAGCTTGACCCCGGGACAGGGCGGCAATGAGCAGTTCTTC. Translation: CASSLTPGQGGNEQFF. The full variable domain, completed using reference TRBV5-6 and TRBJ2-1, is DAGVTQSPTHLIKTRGQQVTLRCSPKSGHDTVSWYQQALGQGPQFIFQYYEEEERQRGNFPDRFSGHQFPNYSSELNVNALLLGDSALYLCASSLTPGQGGNEQFFGPGTRLTVL.

This clone has just a few counts. The chain combines TRBV7-2 with TRBJ2-3; no reliable D call. The CDR3 loop spans 12 amino acids. Germline V lookup: CDR1 SGHTA, CDR2 FQGNSA. V was cut by 4 bases and J by 4 bases, with 6 bases left in between. In DNA, the CDR3 is TGTGCCAGCAGCTATGGTGCAGATACGCAGTATTTT. Protein sequence: CASSYGADTQYF. The full variable domain, with the rest looked up from reference TRBV7-2 and TRBJ2-3, is GAGVSQSPSNKVTEKGKDVELRCDPISGHTALYWYRQSLGQGLEFLIYFQGNSAPDKSGLPSDRFSAERTGGSVSTLTIQRTQQEDSAVYLCASSYGADTQYFGPGTRLTVL.

V is TRBV7-3 and J is TRBJ2-5; D might be TRBD1 (6 bases). The germline CDR1 and CDR2 sequences are SGHTA and FQGTGA. The CDR3 contains 14 residues. V lost 5 bases and J lost 4, with 14 bases in between. CDR3 DNA: TGTGCCAGCAGCCCAACAGGGAGCGGAGAGACCCAGTACTTC. Translating it yields CASSPTGSGETQYF.

This chain connects TRBV5-1 to TRBJ2-1; TRBD2 aligns across 14 bases. Germline assignment: CDR1 SGHRS and CDR2 YFSETQ. CDR3 length: 17 residues. The trim removed 3 bases at V and 4 bases at J, leaving 6 bases unmatched. In DNA form, the CDR3 reads TGCGCCAGCAGCTCGGCTGGACTAGCGGGAGGTTACAATGAGCAGTTCTTC. It is translated as CASSSAGLAGGYNEQFF.

The rearrangement links TRBV30 to TRBJ2-7; 9 positions agree with TRBD1. The trim removed 2 bases at V and 2 bases at J, leaving 13 bases unmatched. The CDR3 is 17 residues long. CDR1 GTSNPN and CDR2 SVGIG come from the germline V gene (reference sequence). CDR3: CAWSKTIFTGGPYEQYF. The CDR3 nucleotides are TGTGCCTGGAGTAAAACCATATTTACAGGGGGCCCCTACGAGCAGTACTTC.

The chain is built from TRBV25-1 and TRBJ1-4, with D tentatively TRBD1 (6 bases). Germline V gene lookup returns CDR1 MGHDK and CDR2 SYGVNS. V lost 6 bases and J lost 4, with 15 bases in between. The CDR3 extends over 15 amino acids. This CDR3 reads CASRSRGGLNEKLFF. The CDR3 coding sequence is TGTGCCAGCAGATCAAGGGGGGGACTTAATGAAAAACTGTTTTTT.

The V gene is TRBV23-1, the J gene TRBJ2-6, with TRBD1 matching over 7 bases. TRBV23-1 is an ORF, with its function uncertain. CDR3 length: 16 amino acids. J lost 0 bases, V lost 8 bases, and 7 bases had no gene match. This CDR3 is CASSPGGHSGANVLTF. The CDR3 coding sequence is TGCGCCAGCTCCCCAGGGGGACACTCTGGGGCCAACGTCCTGACTTTC.

The chain uses TRBV7-2 and TRBJ1-2; the match to TRBD1 covers 7 bases. The V and J ends lost 0 bases and 4 bases, in that order; junction bases with no gene match: 5. CDR3 size: 15 residues. From germline, CDR1 is SGHTA and CDR2 FQGNSA. CDR3 in DNA: TGTGCCAGCAGCTTAGCAGGGGGCGCCGGCTATGGCTACACCTTC. Translated, it gives CASSLAGGAGYGYTF.

The chain joins TRBV20-1 to TRBJ2-1; D is undetermined. The CDR3 has 11 amino acids. Trimming removed 7 bases from V and 0 bases from J, with 4 bases in between. CDR1 is DFQATT and CDR2 is SNEGSKA in the germline V gene (reference sequence). The CDR3 sequence: CSGVSYNEQFF. The CDR3 bases are TGCAGTGGAGTCTCCTACAATGAGCAGTTCTTC.

A word on this clone: Other DNA sequences in the same sample also yield this CDR3. V gene TRBV18 combines with J gene TRBJ1-3, with D unclear. The CDR3 is made up of 15 amino acids. The germline gives CDR1 KGHSH, CDR2 LQKENI. V shed 3 bases and J shed 0 bases, with 9 bases lying between them. CDR3 sequence (DNA): TGTGCCAGCTCACCTCCCGGAAGCTCTGGAAACACCATATATTTT. Translation: CASSPPGSSGNTIYF. Supplemented by reference TRBV18 and TRBJ1-3, the full variable domain reads NAGVMQNPRHLVRRRGQEARLRCSPMKGHSHVYWYRQLPEEGLKFMVYLQKENIIDESGMPKERFSAEFPKEGPSILRIQQVVRGDSAAYFCASSPPGSSGNTIYFGEGSWLTVV.

This sequence joins TRBV18 and TRBJ2-5; D call uncertain. CDR1 and CDR2 from the germline V gene are KGHSH and LQKENI. The germline V and J ends were trimmed by 0 bases and 5 bases, with 16 bases remaining between them. CDR3 size: 16 residues. CDR3: CASSPPSRPLGETQYF. The CDR3 region has the DNA TGTGCCAGCTCACCACCCAGCAGACCTCTGGGGGAGACCCAGTACTTC.

This rearrangement joins TRBV19 to TRBJ1-2; possible D gene TRBD1, 5 bases. V lost 4 bases and J 8 bases, leaving 17 bases between the germline ends. CDR3 size: 14 residues. CDR1 and CDR2 (germline): LNHDA, SQIVND (reference sequence). In DNA, the CDR3 is TGTGCCAGTAGTACCCGGGACGCTAAAGCGGGCTACACCTTC. It specifies CASSTRDAKAGYTF.

The sample holds one count of this clone. This rearrangement joins TRBV7-2 to TRBJ1-5; D is undetermined. The CDR3 runs to 13 residues. V lost 4 bases and J 8 bases, leaving 12 bases between the germline ends. Germline CDR1 SGHTA, CDR2 FQGNSA. The CDR3 is CASSSGWEKPQHF. The CDR3 bases are TGTGCCAGCAGCTCCGGGTGGGAGAAGCCCCAGCATTTT.

This clone was seen more than once but under ten times. V and J are TRBV5-1 and TRBJ2-3, with 11 bases matching TRBD2. The germline gives CDR1 SGHRS, CDR2 YFSETQ. Trimming took 3 bases from V and 4 from J; bases not matched to a gene: 13. This CDR3 comprises 18 residues. This chain's CDR3 is CASSWGTSGPRGADTQYF. The CDR3 coding sequence is TGCGCCAGCAGCTGGGGGACTAGCGGTCCCAGGGGCGCAGATACGCAGTATTTT.

This clone was seen many times. The V gene is TRBV7-2, the J gene TRBJ2-3, with TRBD2 as a possible D gene (6 bases). There are 13 residues in the CDR3. Germline V gene data show CDR1 as SGHTA and CDR2 as FQGNSA. The V end lost 8 bases, the J end lost 6 bases, and 15 bases lay between the germline ends. CDR3 region: CASVLGGADTQYF. CDR3 sequence (DNA): TGTGCCAGCGTCCTGGGGGGAGCCGATACGCAGTATTTT. Full variable domain (rest looked up from reference TRBV7-2 and TRBJ2-3): GAGVSQSPSNKVTEKGKDVELRCDPISGHTALYWYRQSLGQGLEFLIYFQGNSAPDKSGLPSDRFSAERTGGSVSTLTIQRTQQEDSAVYLCASVLGGADTQYFGPGTRLTVL.

V usage is TRBV27 and J usage is TRBJ1-2; D is ambiguous. Trimming stripped 5 bases from V and 8 bases from J, with 15 bases between. This CDR3 region has 13 residues. In germline, CDR1 is MNHEY, CDR2 SMNVEV (reference sequence). In DNA form, the CDR3 reads TGTGCCAGCAGTCTGAGGGCAGGCTACGGCTACACCTTC. Translating gives CASSLRAGYGYTF.

This chain joins TRBV7-9 and TRBJ2-7; 14 nucleotides align to TRBD2. This CDR3 spans 15 amino acids. Looked up from germline, CDR1 is SEHNR and CDR2 is FQNEAQ (reference sequence). V gave up 4 bases and J gave up 12 bases; unmatched junction bases: 11. This chain's CDR3 is CASSSTGTSGSWAYF. The DNA of the CDR3 is TGTGCCAGCAGCTCAACCGGGACTAGCGGGAGTTGGGCGTACTTC.

The chain has TRBV7-3 and TRBJ1-1; D may be TRBD1 (6 bases). CDR3 length: 13 residues. Trimming stripped 6 bases from V and 2 bases from J, with 10 bases between. Germline assignment: CDR1 SGHTA and CDR2 FQGTGA. This CDR3 is CASRADSNTEAFF. CDR3 bases: TGTGCCAGCAGGGCGGACAGCAACACTGAAGCTTTCTTT.

As concerns this clone: This same CDR3 is encoded by further DNA sequences in the sample. The chain has TRBV7-9 and TRBJ2-5; TRBD1 might be the D (5 bases). The germline V gene has CDR1 SEHNR and CDR2 FQNEAQ (reference sequence). The CDR3 consists of 15 residues. Trimming stripped 1 base from V and 2 bases from J, with 11 bases between. The CDR3 region has the DNA TGTGCCAGCAGCTTAGGGTACAGGCCTCAAGAGACCCAGTACTTC. Translation: CASSLGYRPQETQYF.

This clone came up a few times. Distinct nucleotide sequences in the sample also encode this CDR3. This chain joins TRBV7-3 and TRBJ2-3; TRBD2 agrees at 11 bases. Germline CDR1 SGHTA, CDR2 FQGTGA. There are 16 residues in the CDR3. Trimming at V came to 3 bases and at J to 2 bases, leaving 4 bases not matched to a gene. The CDR3: CASSLGLAEITDTQYF. DNA for the CDR3: TGTGCCAGCAGCTTGGGACTAGCGGAGATCACAGATACGCAGTATTTT.

The rearrangement links TRBV19 to TRBJ2-1; D may be TRBD1 (6 bases). Trimming pared 5 bases from V and 2 bases from J, leaving 19 bases between. This CDR3 is built from 17 residues. Germline CDR1 reads LNHDA; CDR2 reads SQIVND (reference sequence). The CDR3: CASSHRRGQGPYNEQFF. CDR3 nucleotides: TGTGCCAGTAGTCATCGACGGGGCCAGGGGCCCTACAATGAGCAGTTCTTC.

The rearrangement uses TRBV7-8 and TRBJ2-1; either TRBD1 or TRBD2 may supply D (5 bases each). Germline V gene data show CDR1 as SGHVS and CDR2 as FQNEAQ. V was pared by 5 bases and J by 1 base, with 12 bases between. This CDR3 has 15 residues. The CDR3 DNA is TGTGCCAGCAGCCTGGACACGGGGTCCTACAATGAGCAGTTCTTC. This translates into CASSLDTGSYNEQFF.

The rearrangement links TRBV5-1 to TRBJ2-5; no firm D call. The CDR3 spans 13 residues. The germline CDR1 and CDR2 sequences are SGHRS and YFSETQ. Trimming stripped 0 bases from V and 5 bases from J, with 8 bases between. The CDR3 sequence: CASSLGIRETQYF. In DNA form, the CDR3 reads TGCGCCAGCAGCTTGGGAATTAGGGAGACCCAGTACTTC.

The genes are TRBV6-1 and TRBJ1-4, with 7 bases aligning to TRBD1. CDR3 length: 16 amino acids. Germline values: CDR1 MNHNS, CDR2 SASEGT. The junction had 4 bases not matched to a gene; V was cut back by 1 base and J by 2 bases. CDR3 nucleotide sequence: TGTGCCAGCAGTGAAGTCCTCAGGGGGACTAATGAAAAACTGTTTTTT. Encoded protein: CASSEVLRGTNEKLFF.

The rearrangement uses TRBV28 and TRBJ2-1; 10 bases are shared with TRBD2. The CDR3 sequence is 15 residues long. Germline CDR1 MDHEN, CDR2 SYDVKM. Unmatched junction bases numbered 12, after V lost 6 bases and J lost 10 bases. CDR3 nucleotide sequence: TGTGCCAGCAGGCTCCCGGGACTAGCGAAAGGGGAGCAGTTCTTC. Translated, it gives CASRLPGLAKGEQFF.

CDR3: CASESSAHSGYTF. The CDR3 DNA sequence: TGTGCCAGCGAATCTTCGGCGCACTCCGGCTACACCTTC. The chain joins TRBV14 to TRBJ1-2; D uncertain. The germline gives CDR1 SGHDN, CDR2 FVKESK. The CDR3 spans 13 residues. V lost 8 bases and J 8 bases, leaving 18 bases between the germline ends.

The genes are TRBV29-1 and TRBJ2-3; 11 nucleotides align to TRBD2. This CDR3 has 14 amino acids. Per germline, CDR1 SQVTM and CDR2 ANQGSEA. J gave up 6 bases and V 5 bases, and 7 bases lay outside the gene matches. CDR3: CSVLTSGAGDTQYF. The CDR3 nucleotides read TGCAGCGTTTTGACTAGCGGGGCGGGGGATACGCAGTATTTT.

The table lists this clone with a count of one. The J gene is TRBJ1-3, the V gene TRBV19; D is perhaps TRBD1 (6 bases). The V end lost 5 bases, the J end lost 0 bases, and 11 bases lay between the germline ends. Germline lookup yields CDR1 LNHDA and CDR2 SQIVND (reference sequence). The CDR3 spans 15 residues. The CDR3 region has the DNA TGTGCCAGTAGTTTTCTGGACAGCTCTGGAAACACCATATATTTT. This encodes CASSFLDSSGNTIYF.